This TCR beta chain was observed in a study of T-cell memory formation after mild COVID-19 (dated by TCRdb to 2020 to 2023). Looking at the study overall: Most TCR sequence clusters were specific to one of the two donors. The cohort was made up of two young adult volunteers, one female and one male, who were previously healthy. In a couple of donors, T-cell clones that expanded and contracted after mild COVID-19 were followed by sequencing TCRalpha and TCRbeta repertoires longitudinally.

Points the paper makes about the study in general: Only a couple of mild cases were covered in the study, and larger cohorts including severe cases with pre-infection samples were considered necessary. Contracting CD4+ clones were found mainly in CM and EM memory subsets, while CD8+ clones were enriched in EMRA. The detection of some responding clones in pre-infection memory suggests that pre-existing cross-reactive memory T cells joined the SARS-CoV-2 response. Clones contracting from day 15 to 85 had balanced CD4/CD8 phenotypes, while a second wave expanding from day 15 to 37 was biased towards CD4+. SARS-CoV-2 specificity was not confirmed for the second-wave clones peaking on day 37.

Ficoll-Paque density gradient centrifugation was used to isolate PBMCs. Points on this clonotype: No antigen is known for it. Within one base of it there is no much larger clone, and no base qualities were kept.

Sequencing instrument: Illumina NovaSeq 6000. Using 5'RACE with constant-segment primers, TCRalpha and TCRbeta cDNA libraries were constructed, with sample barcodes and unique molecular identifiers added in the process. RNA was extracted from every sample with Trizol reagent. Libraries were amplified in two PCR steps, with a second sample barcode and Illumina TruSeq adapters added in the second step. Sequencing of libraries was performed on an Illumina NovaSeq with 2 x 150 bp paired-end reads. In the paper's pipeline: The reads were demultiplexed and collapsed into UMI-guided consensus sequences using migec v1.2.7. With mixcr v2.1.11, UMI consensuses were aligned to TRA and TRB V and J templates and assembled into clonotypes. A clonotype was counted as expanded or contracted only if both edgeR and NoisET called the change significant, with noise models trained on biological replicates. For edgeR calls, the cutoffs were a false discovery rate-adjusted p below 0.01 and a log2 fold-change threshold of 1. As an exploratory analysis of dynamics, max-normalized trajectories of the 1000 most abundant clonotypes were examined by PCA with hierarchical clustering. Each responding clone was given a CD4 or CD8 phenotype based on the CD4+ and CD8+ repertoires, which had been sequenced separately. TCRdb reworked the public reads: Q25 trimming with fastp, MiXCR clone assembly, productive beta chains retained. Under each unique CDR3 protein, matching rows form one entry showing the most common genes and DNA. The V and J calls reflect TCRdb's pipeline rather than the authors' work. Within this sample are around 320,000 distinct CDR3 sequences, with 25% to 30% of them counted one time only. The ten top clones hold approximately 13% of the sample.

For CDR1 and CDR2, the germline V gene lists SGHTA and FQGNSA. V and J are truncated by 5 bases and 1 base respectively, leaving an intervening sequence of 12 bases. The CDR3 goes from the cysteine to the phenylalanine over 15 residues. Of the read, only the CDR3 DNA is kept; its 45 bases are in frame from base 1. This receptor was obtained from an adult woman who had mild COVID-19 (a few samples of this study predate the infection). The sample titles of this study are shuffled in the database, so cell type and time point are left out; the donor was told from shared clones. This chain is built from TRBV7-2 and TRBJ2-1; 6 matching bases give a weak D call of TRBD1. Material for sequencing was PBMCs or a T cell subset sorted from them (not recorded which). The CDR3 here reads CASSHLQGSYNEQFF. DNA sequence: TGTGCCAGCAGCCACTTACAGGGATCCTACAATGAGCAGTTCTTC.